The 9 T cell receptor beta chains given below trace back to one sample, sequenced in a study of blood T cell repertoires in COVID-19. Some clones are missing from TCRdb's copy, which holds only in-frame ones; the method was immunoSEQ multiplex PCR. The sample lists around 230,000 clones; 70% to 90% were seen once. The specimen sequenced was PBMCs or T cells enriched from blood (not recorded which). The receptors stem from a man aged 35 to 55 who had recovered from COVID-19.

This clone has a handful of counts. The gene calls are TRBV6-1 and TRBJ2-2, with D hard to call. The germline V gene encodes CDR1 MNHNS and CDR2 SASEGT. The CDR3 sequence is 15 residues long. The V end lost 1 base, the J end lost 5 bases, and 11 bases lay between the germline ends. The DNA for the CDR3 is TGTGCCAGCAGTGAAGGAGGCCTTGGGACCGGGGAGCTGTTTTTT. Its protein is CASSEGGLGTGELFF.

The chain recombines TRBV19 with TRBJ1-2; 8 bases match TRBD1. CDR1 is LNHDA, CDR2 SQIVND, per germline (reference sequence). V lost 7 bases, J lost 5 bases, and 9 bases stayed unmatched. This CDR3 region has 14 residues. CDR3 DNA: TGTGCCAGTACCCCAGACAGGGGATGGTATGGCTACACCTTC. Encoded protein: CASTPDRGWYGYTF.

The chain uses TRBV5-1 and TRBJ1-4; tentatively, D is TRBD1 (6 bases). This CDR3 is 14 amino acids long. The germline V gene encodes CDR1 SGHRS and CDR2 YFSETQ. Trimming stripped 0 bases from V and 10 bases from J, with 13 bases between. The CDR3 loop is CASSLAAEQGKLFF. In nucleotides, the CDR3 is TGCGCCAGCAGCTTGGCCGCGGAACAGGGAAAACTGTTTTTT.

V is TRBV5-1 and J is TRBJ1-1, with TRBD1 matching 8 bases. The V segment lost 6 bases and the J segment 8 bases; nucleotides outside the gene matches: 15. Germline CDR1 is SGHRS and CDR2 is YFSETQ. The CDR3 has 15 amino acids. The CDR3 loop is CASITGTGGHREAFF. The DNA of the CDR3 is TGCGCCAGCATAACCGGGACAGGTGGTCACAGGGAAGCTTTCTTT.

This chain connects TRBV2 to TRBJ1-1; 7 bases are shared with TRBD1. The CDR3 is made up of 14 amino acids. With V trimmed by 5 bases and J by 2 bases, 5 bases remained unmatched. Germline V gene lookup returns CDR1 SNHLY and CDR2 FYNNEI. This chain's CDR3 is CASSKDRPNTEAFF. DNA of the CDR3: TGTGCCAGCAGTAAGGACAGGCCCAACACTGAAGCTTTCTTT.

The chain has TRBV6-1 and TRBJ1-4; D possibly corresponds to TRBD1 (5 bases). The CDR3 is 15 residues long. Between the trimmed V and J ends, which lost 0 bases and 7 bases, there was a span of 12 bases. CDR1 is MNHNS, CDR2 SASEGT, per germline. The CDR3 is CASSEAPGRGEKLFF. The CDR3 DNA is TGTGCCAGCAGTGAAGCGCCCGGGAGGGGTGAAAAACTGTTTTTT.

The chain recombines TRBV7-8 with TRBJ1-2; TRBD1 matches at 10 bases. In germline, CDR1 is SGHVS, CDR2 FQNEAQ. CDR3 length: 12 amino acids. V gave up 8 bases and J gave up 8 bases; unmatched junction bases: 5. CDR3: CASRQGASGYTF. The CDR3, as DNA: TGTGCCAGCCGACAGGGGGCAAGCGGCTACACCTTC.

V usage is TRBV5-1 and J usage is TRBJ2-7; TRBD1 aligns across 9 bases. This CDR3 spans 16 amino acids. The V and J ends lost 4 bases and 1 base, in that order; junction bases with no gene match: 9. The germline gives CDR1 SGHRS, CDR2 YFSETQ. The CDR3 loop reads CASSRLPGTGSYEQYF. CDR3 nucleotides: TGCGCCAGCAGCCGCCTTCCCGGGACAGGGTCCTACGAGCAGTACTTC.

The gene calls are TRBV7-2 and TRBJ1-4, with 8 bases fitting TRBD1. This CDR3 is built from 15 residues. CDR1 is SGHTA, CDR2 FQGNSA, per germline. The V gene end was trimmed by 5 bases and the J gene end by 8 bases; junction bases not matched to a gene: 10. The CDR3 DNA sequence: TGTGCCAGCAGCACCGGAGGACAGGGAGGCGAAAAACTGTTTTTT. It codes for CASSTGGQGGEKLFF.